The rows below give T cell receptor beta chains drawn from one sample of a study of shared clonotypes between healthy human individuals. This table comes from immunoSEQ multiplex PCR, and its TCRdb copy is limited to in-frame clones, with some not included. The sample yields about 2.1 million clones, 90% to 95% seen once. The specimen was naive CD8+ T cells from PBMCs. These receptors came from a man aged 18 to 29 in good health. Some clones in this sample may be carry-over from other donors' samples. The CDR3 runs from the conserved cysteine through the conserved F or W. D genes are given only for firm matches. Some rows have no size entry. The others give once, few or many, or a class for an expanded clone.

TRBV2	-	TRBD2	TRBJ2-3	CASSETPGLALDTQYF	TGTGCCAGCAGTGAAACCCCGGGACTAGCCTTAGATACGCAGTATTTT
TRBV20-1	-	-	TRBJ1-1	CSARFSEAFF	TGCAGTGCTAGATTCTCTGAAGCTTTCTTT
TRBV28	once	TRBD1	TRBJ1-1	CASADRRNTEAFF	TGTGCCAGCGCGGACAGGCGGAACACTGAAGCTTTCTTT
TRBV28	-	-	TRBJ1-5	CASSFLGQYSNQPQHF	TGTGCCAGCAGTTTCCTCGGACAGTATAGCAATCAGCCCCAGCATTTT
TRBV4-1	-	-	TRBJ1-1	CASSQSLSPTEAFF	TGCGCCAGCAGCCAAAGTCTGTCCCCCACTGAAGCTTTCTTT
TRBV28	-	TRBD2	TRBJ2-7	CLAGPSSYEQYF	TGTTTAGCGGGACCTAGCTCCTACGAGCAGTACTTC
TRBV27	-	-	TRBJ2-3	CASSFMRVRGTDTQYF	TGTGCCAGCAGTTTCATGAGGGTTAGGGGCACAGATACGCAGTATTTT
TRBV9	-	-	TRBJ1-4	CASSPRPELELFF	TGTGCCAGCAGCCCCCGACCGGAGTTGGAACTGTTTTTT
TRBV5-5	-	-	TRBJ1-2	CASSLVGERISNYGYTF	TGTGCCAGCAGCTTGGTGGGGGAAAGAATAAGTAACTATGGCTACACCTTC
TRBV7-9	-	TRBD2	TRBJ2-7	CASSQPGGRDSYEQYF	TGTGCCAGCAGCCAACCCGGGGGGAGGGACTCCTACGAGCAGTACTTC